This TCR beta chain emerged from a study of OX40 agonist ivuxolimab in advanced cancers. Sequencing used immunoSEQ multiplex PCR; TCRdb keeps in-frame clones, though not all of them. The sample shows around 64,000 clones, 84% of them seen only once. Trimming at V came to 5 bases and at J to 3 bases, leaving 7 bases not matched to a gene. The CDR3 contains 15 residues. From germline, CDR1 is SGHNT and CDR2 YENEEA. The sequence derives from an adult with an advanced solid tumor such as melanoma, head and neck, liver or kidney cancer. V is TRBV11-3 and J is TRBJ2-1, with 7 positions matching TRBD1. Sequencing was performed on CD4+ or CD8+ T cells sorted from blood, taken in a trial of the OX40 agonist ivuxolimab. The chain's CDR3 is CASSPRDRNYNEQFF. CDR3 coding DNA: TGTGCCAGCAGCCCCCGGGACAGAAACTACAATGAGCAGTTCTTC.